This note documents a single TCR beta chain sequence. Its antigen remains unidentified. Random-hexamer reverse transcription was applied to about 0.45 to 1 ug RNA. TCRdb re-called the immunoSEQ multiplex PCR reads through MiXCR, storing one row per CDR3 protein. This table has about 440,000 distinct CDR3 sequences, 85% appearing once. This sample was included in a study of CD8 T cells in Susac syndrome. Findings and caveats of the study: The number of individuals included in the study's TCR sequencing and HLA analysis was acknowledged as relatively small.

The sequenced target, TCR beta, came from blood CD8+ and CD4+ T cells. Relapsing-remitting disease, either stable or active, was present in the treatment-naive patients who were the multiple sclerosis controls. The CDR3 runs 15 residues. Germline V gene data show CDR1 as LNHDA and CDR2 as SQIVND (reference sequence). V dropped 5 bases and J dropped 2 bases, with 13 bases sitting between them. Material for sequencing was CD8+ T cells from PBMCs. This clonotype was sampled from a human donor with multiple sclerosis. The J gene is TRBJ2-1, the V gene TRBV19; D gene uncertain. CDR3 region: CASSYQAEPYNEQFF. DNA of the CDR3: TGTGCCAGTAGTTATCAGGCGGAACCCTACAATGAGCAGTTCTTC.